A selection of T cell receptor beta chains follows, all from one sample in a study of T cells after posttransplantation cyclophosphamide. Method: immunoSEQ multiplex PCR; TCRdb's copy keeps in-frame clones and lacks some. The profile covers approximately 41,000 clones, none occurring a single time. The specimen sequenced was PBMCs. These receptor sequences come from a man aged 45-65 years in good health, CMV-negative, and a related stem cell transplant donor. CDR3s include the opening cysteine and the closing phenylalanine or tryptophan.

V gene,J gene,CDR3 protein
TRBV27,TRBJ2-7,CASRLAEGYEQYF
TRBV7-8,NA,CASSQPRQGYGEQYF
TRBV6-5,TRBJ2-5,CASSSGQQETQYF
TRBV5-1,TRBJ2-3,CASSSGLAGAGDTQYF
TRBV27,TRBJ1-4,CASSSSGTGGEKLFF
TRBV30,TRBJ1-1,CAWSVPSGGGAFF
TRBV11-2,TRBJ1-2,CASSPQGGGGYTF
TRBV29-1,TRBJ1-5,CSVEGTRDGGGNQPQHF
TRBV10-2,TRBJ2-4,CASTPQGVKNIQYF
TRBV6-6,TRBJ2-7,CASSLAGGKGYEQYF
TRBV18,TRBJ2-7,CASSPSSDNGEGRIAYEQYF
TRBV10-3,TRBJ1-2,CAISAGHPNYGYTF
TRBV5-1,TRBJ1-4,CASSFRGMDEKLFF
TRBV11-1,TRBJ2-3,CASSSTTSVRTDTQYF
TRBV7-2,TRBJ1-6,CASSRSYQGSYNSPLHF
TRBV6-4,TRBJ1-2,CASGTKKSFGGYYYGYTF
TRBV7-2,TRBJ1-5,CASTTGSRQPQHF
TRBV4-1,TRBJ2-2,CASSPPGGRAIGELFF
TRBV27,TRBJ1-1,CASSLGLGNTEAFF
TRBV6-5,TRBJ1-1,CASSPPGEVEAFF
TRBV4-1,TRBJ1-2,CASSQEGTGNYYGYTF
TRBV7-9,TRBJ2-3,CASSQTSGRALSTDTQYF
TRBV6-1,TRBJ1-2,CASGGGAGYGYTF
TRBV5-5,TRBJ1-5,CASSLWQFSNQPQHF
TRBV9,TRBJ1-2,CASSVTGEVYSGYTF
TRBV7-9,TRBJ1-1,CASSLPGTPEAFF
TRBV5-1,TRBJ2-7,CASGTGTFLYEQYF
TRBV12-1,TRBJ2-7,CASSQEAPGGSYEQYF
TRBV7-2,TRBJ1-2,CASSFGTAYGYTF
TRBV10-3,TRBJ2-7,CAISDSGQRSYEQYF
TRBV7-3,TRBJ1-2,CASSPDRNYGYTF
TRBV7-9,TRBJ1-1,CASSRDKSEAFF
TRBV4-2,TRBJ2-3,CASSWSSGMDTQYF
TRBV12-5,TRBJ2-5,CASGKNSGREETQYF
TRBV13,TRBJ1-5,CASSLNRGQGNQPQHF
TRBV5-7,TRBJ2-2,CASSLGQNTGELFF
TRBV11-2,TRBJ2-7,CASSLGQDYEQYF
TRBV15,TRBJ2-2,CATSRSTSGFTGELFF
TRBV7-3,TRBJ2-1,CASSPGATSGSNEQFF
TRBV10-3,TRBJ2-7,CAISDQQGARNYEQYF
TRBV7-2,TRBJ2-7,CASSEDRAYEQYF
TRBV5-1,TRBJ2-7,CASSPGGGSSYEQYF
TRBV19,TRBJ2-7,CASSIGLAGDLASYEQYF
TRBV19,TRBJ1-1,CASSIDSLGGRNTEAFF
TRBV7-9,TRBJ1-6,CASSLGHYNSPLHF